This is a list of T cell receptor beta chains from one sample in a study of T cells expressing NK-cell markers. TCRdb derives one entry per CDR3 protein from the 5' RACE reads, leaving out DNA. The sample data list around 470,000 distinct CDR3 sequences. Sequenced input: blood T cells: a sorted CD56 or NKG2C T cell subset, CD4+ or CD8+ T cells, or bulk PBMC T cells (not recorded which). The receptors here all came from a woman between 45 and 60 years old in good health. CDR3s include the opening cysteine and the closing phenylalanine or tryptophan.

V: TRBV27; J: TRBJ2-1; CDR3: CASSLSGLAAYNEQFF
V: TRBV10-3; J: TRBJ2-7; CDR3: CAIAGTGVYEQYF
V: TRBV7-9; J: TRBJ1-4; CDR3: CASSFPRTDEKLFF
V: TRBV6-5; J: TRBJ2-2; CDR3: CAVRDPPTGELFF
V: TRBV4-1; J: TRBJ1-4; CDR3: CASSQNSKLFF
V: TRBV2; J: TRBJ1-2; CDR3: CASSGTGDYGYTF
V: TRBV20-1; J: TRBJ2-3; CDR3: CSARLSTDTQYF
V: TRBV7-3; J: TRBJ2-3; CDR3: CASSFQGRDTQYF
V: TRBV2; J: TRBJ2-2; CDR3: CASSERASGPNTGELFF
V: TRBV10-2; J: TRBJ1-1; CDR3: CASSGQGPYTEAFF
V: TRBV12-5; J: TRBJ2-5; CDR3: CASGPGQPQETQYF
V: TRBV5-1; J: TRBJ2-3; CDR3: CASSETGIGFDTQYF
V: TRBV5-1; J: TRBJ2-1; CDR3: CASQTGSYNEQFF
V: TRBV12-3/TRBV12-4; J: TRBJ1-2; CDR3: CASSGDRGRNYGYTF
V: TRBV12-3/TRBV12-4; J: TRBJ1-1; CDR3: CASSPTWGGLGTEAFF
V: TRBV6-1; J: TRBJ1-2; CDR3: CASRDRGQAYGYTF
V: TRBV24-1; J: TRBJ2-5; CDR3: CATSEDGRLTQYF
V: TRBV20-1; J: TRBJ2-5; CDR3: CSAQPFRAQETQYF
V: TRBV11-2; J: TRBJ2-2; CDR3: CASSQKGFRASGANTGELFF
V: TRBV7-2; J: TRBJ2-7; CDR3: CASSLRGLAGDSYEQYF
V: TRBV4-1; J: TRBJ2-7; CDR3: CASSQERRGGGYEQYF
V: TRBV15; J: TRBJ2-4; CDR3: CATSRDLRIDIQYF
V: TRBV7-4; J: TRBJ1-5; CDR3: CASSLLEPQHF
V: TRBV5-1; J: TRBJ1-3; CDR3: CASSLADRTGNTIYF
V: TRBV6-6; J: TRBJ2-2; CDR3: CASSPPRRTGELFF
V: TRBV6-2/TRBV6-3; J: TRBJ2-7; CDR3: CASSYRDYYDLEQYF
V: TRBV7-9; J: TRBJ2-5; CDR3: CASSLGDRGTEETQYF
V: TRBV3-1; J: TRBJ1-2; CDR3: CASSQRAGSSTF
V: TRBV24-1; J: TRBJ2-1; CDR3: CATTPRGLAPSYNEQFF